The source of this T cell receptor (beta chain) is a study of blood T cell repertoires in COVID-19. V gave up 4 bases and J gave up 3 bases, with 11 bases separating them. This CDR3 spans 13 amino acids. Germline V gene lookup returns CDR1 SGHDT and CDR2 YYEEEE. Original processing methods: Estimation of nucleated cell counts relied on the amplification of reference gene primers. Using immunoSEQ multiplex PCR, the repertoire was profiled, and TCRdb retains in-frame clones only, with some absent. Clonal size and the V and J genes are those of that table, whereas D and trimming came from the DNA. The sample holds roughly 39,000 clones, 85% seen once.

The chain is built from TRBV5-6 and TRBJ2-7; D call uncertain. The sample consisted of peripheral blood. The sequence was collected from a human donor in a cohort sampled during active COVID-19. As DNA, the CDR3 is TGTGCCAGCAGCCCAGGTGGTCGCTACGAGCAGTACTTC. Its translation is CASSPGGRYEQYF.